The rows below give T cell receptor beta chains drawn from one sample of a study of T cell responses to AZD1222 COVID-19 vaccine. Generated by immunoSEQ multiplex PCR, the TCRdb table keeps only in-frame clones and is missing some. The sample lists 150,000 to 200,000 clones, about 90% seen once, with 1.3% in the top ten. This sample comprised peripheral blood, obtained 28 days after the second AZD1222 dose. Receptors originate from an adult who received the AZD1222 COVID-19 vaccine. CDR3s include the opening cysteine and the closing phenylalanine or tryptophan. Fields, in order: V gene, clone size, J gene, D gene, CDR3 protein, CDR3 DNA. The D gene is left open where the match is weak. For some rows the clone size is stated as once, few or many, or as a class when expanded; others skip it.

v_gene: TRBV3-1/TRBV3-2
abundance: NA
j_gene: TRBJ2-3
d_gene: NA
CDR3aa: CASSQASTRVTDTQYF
CDR3nt: TGTGCCAGCAGCCAGGCTAGCACTAGGGTTACAGATACGCAGTATTTT

v_gene: TRBV5-6
abundance: once
j_gene: TRBJ1-4
d_gene: TRBD1
CDR3aa: CASSATGGGNEKLFF
CDR3nt: TGTGCCAGCAGCGCGACAGGGGGCGGGAATGAAAAACTGTTTTTT

v_gene: TRBV6-5
abundance: NA
j_gene: TRBJ2-7
d_gene: NA
CDR3aa: CASSQRTGEQYF
CDR3nt: TGTGCCAGCAGCCAACGGACGGGGGAGCAGTACTTC

v_gene: TRBV28
abundance: NA
j_gene: TRBJ1-2
d_gene: NA
CDR3aa: CASSFFATGTDTKGFFGYTF
CDR3nt: TGTGCCAGCAGTTTTTTTGCTACCGGGACCGACACTAAGGGCTTCTTCGGCTACACCTTC

v_gene: TRBV30
abundance: NA
j_gene: TRBJ2-7
d_gene: NA
CDR3aa: CAWTRGSSYEQYF
CDR3nt: TGTGCCTGGACTCGGGGAAGCTCCTACGAGCAGTACTTC

v_gene: TRBV14
abundance: NA
j_gene: TRBJ1-3
d_gene: NA
CDR3aa: CASSQVLRNTIYF
CDR3nt: TGTGCCAGCAGCCAAGTGTTAAGGAACACCATATATTTT

v_gene: TRBV27
abundance: NA
j_gene: TRBJ1-5
d_gene: TRBD1
CDR3aa: CASSDRGGNQPQHF
CDR3nt: TGTGCCAGCAGCGACAGGGGGGGCAATCAGCCCCAGCATTTT

v_gene: TRBV28
abundance: once
j_gene: TRBJ2-7
d_gene: TRBD2
CDR3aa: CASSTGGGLAGEGYEQYF
CDR3nt: TGTGCCAGCAGTACAGGGGGGGGACTAGCGGGAGAGGGTTACGAGCAGTACTTC

v_gene: TRBV5-1
abundance: NA
j_gene: TRBJ1-2
d_gene: NA
CDR3aa: CASSLGQNYGYTF
CDR3nt: TGCGCCAGCAGCTTGGGACAGAACTATGGCTACACCTTC

v_gene: TRBV2
abundance: NA
j_gene: TRBJ1-1
d_gene: NA
CDR3aa: CASQIWGAGNTEAFF
CDR3nt: TGTGCCAGTCAGATATGGGGGGCGGGGAACACTGAAGCTTTCTTT

v_gene: TRBV7-2
abundance: NA
j_gene: TRBJ2-4
d_gene: NA
CDR3aa: CASSLAQAKNIQYF
CDR3nt: TGTGCCAGCAGCTTAGCGCAGGCCAAAAACATTCAGTACTTC

v_gene: TRBV19
abundance: NA
j_gene: TRBJ1-1
d_gene: TRBD1
CDR3aa: CASSSTGGDYAAFF
CDR3nt: TGTGCCAGTAGTTCGACAGGGGGCGACTACGCGGCTTTCTTT

v_gene: TRBV19
abundance: NA
j_gene: TRBJ2-3
d_gene: NA
CDR3aa: CASSITGSDTQYF
CDR3nt: TGTGCCAGTAGTATAACCGGCTCAGATACGCAGTATTTT

v_gene: TRBV7-9
abundance: NA
j_gene: TRBJ2-1
d_gene: TRBD2
CDR3aa: CASSLDGGRSYNEQFF
CDR3nt: TGTGCCAGCAGCTTAGACGGCGGGAGATCCTACAATGAGCAGTTCTTC

v_gene: TRBV5-1
abundance: many
j_gene: TRBJ2-5
d_gene: NA
CDR3aa: CASSWTQETQYF
CDR3nt: TGCGCCAGCAGCTGGACCCAAGAGACCCAGTACTTC

v_gene: TRBV7-8
abundance: NA
j_gene: TRBJ2-2
d_gene: NA
CDR3aa: CASSPYVGVSTGELFF
CDR3nt: TGTGCCAGCAGCCCCTACGTCGGTGTGTCCACCGGGGAGCTGTTTTTT

v_gene: TRBV7-2
abundance: NA
j_gene: TRBJ1-2
d_gene: TRBD1
CDR3aa: CASSLEQGSGVYYGYTF
CDR3nt: TGTGCCAGCAGCTTAGAACAGGGGAGCGGGGTTTACTATGGCTACACCTTC

v_gene: TRBV5-1
abundance: NA
j_gene: TRBJ1-1
d_gene: NA
CDR3aa: CASSFSENTEAFF
CDR3nt: TGCGCCAGCAGCTTTTCAGAGAACACTGAAGCTTTCTTT

v_gene: TRBV4-1
abundance: NA
j_gene: TRBJ1-1
d_gene: NA
CDR3aa: CASSQAESGATEAFF
CDR3nt: TGCGCCAGCAGCCAAGCGGAGTCAGGGGCCACTGAAGCTTTCTTT

v_gene: TRBV4-1
abundance: NA
j_gene: TRBJ1-2
d_gene: NA
CDR3aa: CASSQDSGADYGYTF
CDR3nt: TGCGCCAGCAGCCAAGACTCTGGTGCGGACTATGGCTACACCTTC

v_gene: TRBV6-5
abundance: NA
j_gene: TRBJ1-5
d_gene: NA
CDR3aa: CASGGADSSQPQHF
CDR3nt: TGTGCCAGCGGGGGTGCAGACAGTTCTCAGCCCCAGCATTTT

v_gene: TRBV7-2
abundance: NA
j_gene: TRBJ1-4
d_gene: NA
CDR3aa: CASSRDFGVNEKLFF
CDR3nt: TGTGCCAGCAGCCGGGATTTCGGGGTGAATGAAAAACTGTTTTTT

v_gene: TRBV5-1
abundance: NA
j_gene: TRBJ2-2
d_gene: TRBD2
CDR3aa: CASSPLSSGAAGELFF
CDR3nt: TGCGCCAGCAGCCCCCTCTCTAGCGGGGCGGCCGGGGAGCTGTTTTTT

v_gene: TRBV3-1/TRBV3-2
abundance: NA
j_gene: TRBJ1-3
d_gene: NA
CDR3aa: CASSQRRGSGNTIYF
CDR3nt: TGTGCCAGCAGCCAGCGCAGGGGCTCCGGAAACACCATATATTTT

v_gene: TRBV4-2
abundance: few
j_gene: TRBJ1-1
d_gene: TRBD1
CDR3aa: CASSRTFSGQALGGEAFF
CDR3nt: TGTGCCAGCAGCCGTACCTTCTCGGGACAGGCCCTCGGGGGTGAAGCTTTCTTT

v_gene: TRBV28
abundance: NA
j_gene: TRBJ1-2
d_gene: TRBD1
CDR3aa: CASTVAPGQRLYGYTF
CDR3nt: TGTGCCAGCACCGTGGCACCGGGACAGCGCCTCTATGGCTACACCTTC

v_gene: TRBV6-5
abundance: NA
j_gene: TRBJ2-2
d_gene: TRBD1
CDR3aa: CASSYYGTANTGELFF
CDR3nt: TGTGCCAGCAGTTACTACGGGACAGCGAACACCGGGGAGCTGTTTTTT

v_gene: TRBV28
abundance: NA
j_gene: TRBJ1-2
d_gene: NA
CDR3aa: CASSTRLEDYGYTF
CDR3nt: TGTGCCAGCAGTACGCGCTTGGAGGATTATGGCTACACCTTC

v_gene: TRBV19
abundance: NA
j_gene: TRBJ1-1
d_gene: NA
CDR3aa: CASSTGTANTEAFF
CDR3nt: TGTGCCAGTAGTACCGGGACTGCGAACACTGAAGCTTTCTTT

v_gene: TRBV6-2/TRBV6-3
abundance: NA
j_gene: TRBJ2-5
d_gene: TRBD2
CDR3aa: CASSYSGTRQETQYF
CDR3nt: TGTGCCAGCAGTTACAGCGGGACTAGACAAGAGACCCAGTACTTC

v_gene: TRBV12-3/TRBV12-4
abundance: NA
j_gene: TRBJ2-1
d_gene: NA
CDR3aa: CASSPYVEQFF
CDR3nt: TGTGCCAGCAGCCCCTATGTTGAGCAGTTCTTC

v_gene: TRBV28
abundance: NA
j_gene: TRBJ1-4
d_gene: TRBD1
CDR3aa: CASGPHRGRLNEKLFF
CDR3nt: TGTGCCAGCGGCCCGCACAGGGGGCGTCTTAATGAAAAACTGTTTTTT

v_gene: TRBV24-1
abundance: NA
j_gene: TRBJ2-2
d_gene: TRBD1
CDR3aa: CATSESGGDTGELFF
CDR3nt: TGTGCCACCAGTGAATCAGGGGGTGACACCGGGGAGCTGTTTTTT

v_gene: TRBV2
abundance: NA
j_gene: TRBJ2-3
d_gene: NA
CDR3aa: CASSEAQGNADTQYF
CDR3nt: TGTGCCAGCAGTGAAGCGCAGGGAAACGCAGATACGCAGTATTTT

v_gene: TRBV6-5
abundance: NA
j_gene: TRBJ1-2
d_gene: TRBD1
CDR3aa: CASSYVRGLAYGYTF
CDR3nt: TGTGCCAGCAGTTATGTAAGGGGGCTCGCCTATGGCTACACCTTC

v_gene: TRBV12-5
abundance: NA
j_gene: TRBJ1-1
d_gene: TRBD1
CDR3aa: CASVPQGAIGEAFF
CDR3nt: TGTGCTAGTGTGCCCCAGGGGGCAATCGGTGAAGCTTTCTTT

v_gene: TRBV10-3
abundance: once
j_gene: TRBJ2-5
d_gene: TRBD1
CDR3aa: CAIRGTGDLQTQYF
CDR3nt: TGTGCCATCAGGGGGACAGGGGATTTGCAGACCCAGTACTTC

v_gene: TRBV7-2
abundance: NA
j_gene: TRBJ2-7
d_gene: TRBD2
CDR3aa: CASSRSGGASYEQYF
CDR3nt: TGTGCCAGCAGCCGGAGCGGGGGGGCCTCGTACGAGCAGTACTTC

v_gene: TRBV19
abundance: NA
j_gene: TRBJ1-1
d_gene: NA
CDR3aa: CASSPTNTEAFF
CDR3nt: TGTGCCAGTAGTCCGACTAACACTGAAGCTTTCTTT

v_gene: TRBV2
abundance: NA
j_gene: TRBJ1-1
d_gene: TRBD1
CDR3aa: CASLTTGQGPNTEAFF
CDR3nt: TGTGCCAGCCTAACGACCGGACAGGGACCGAACACTGAAGCTTTCTTT

v_gene: TRBV6-4
abundance: NA
j_gene: TRBJ2-3
d_gene: TRBD2
CDR3aa: CASSGSGGPDTQYF
CDR3nt: TGTGCCAGCAGTGGTAGCGGGGGGCCAGATACGCAGTATTTT

v_gene: TRBV4-2
abundance: NA
j_gene: TRBJ2-7
d_gene: TRBD1
CDR3aa: CASSQGDRVYEQYF
CDR3nt: TGTGCCAGCAGCCAAGGGGACAGGGTATACGAGCAGTACTTC

v_gene: TRBV5-4
abundance: once
j_gene: TRBJ2-2
d_gene: TRBD2
CDR3aa: CASSMAGGATGELFF
CDR3nt: TGTGCCAGCAGTATGGCGGGGGGGGCCACCGGGGAGCTGTTTTTT

v_gene: TRBV27
abundance: NA
j_gene: TRBJ1-5
d_gene: NA
CDR3aa: CASSLSSNQPQHF
CDR3nt: TGTGCCAGCAGTTTATCTAGCAATCAGCCCCAGCATTTT

v_gene: TRBV5-4
abundance: few
j_gene: TRBJ2-3
d_gene: TRBD2
CDR3aa: CASSYMGLAGGYSTDTQYF
CDR3nt: TGTGCCAGCAGCTACATGGGACTAGCGGGGGGCTACTCCACAGATACGCAGTATTTT

v_gene: TRBV27
abundance: NA
j_gene: TRBJ1-5
d_gene: NA
CDR3aa: CASSFLSGWDQPQHF
CDR3nt: TGTGCCAGCAGTTTTCTTTCAGGGTGGGATCAGCCCCAGCATTTT

v_gene: TRBV5-1
abundance: once
j_gene: TRBJ2-3
d_gene: TRBD2
CDR3aa: CASSSGSAGGTDTQYF
CDR3nt: TGCGCCAGCAGCTCGGGTTCCGCGGGGGGCACAGATACGCAGTATTTT

v_gene: TRBV29-1
abundance: NA
j_gene: TRBJ2-7
d_gene: NA
CDR3aa: CSVGGGYEQYF
CDR3nt: TGCAGCGTCGGAGGAGGCTACGAGCAGTACTTC

v_gene: TRBV4-2
abundance: NA
j_gene: TRBJ1-5
d_gene: NA
CDR3aa: CASSQVVEEGGSNQPQHF
CDR3nt: TGTGCCAGCAGCCAAGTAGTAGAGGAAGGCGGAAGCAATCAGCCCCAGCATTTT

v_gene: TRBV12-5
abundance: NA
j_gene: TRBJ1-5
d_gene: TRBD1
CDR3aa: CAPGTGGNQPQHF
CDR3nt: TGTGCCCCCGGGACAGGGGGCAATCAGCCCCAGCATTTT

v_gene: TRBV13
abundance: NA
j_gene: TRBJ2-1
d_gene: NA
CDR3aa: CASSFTGEGSSYNEQFF
CDR3nt: TGTGCCAGCAGCTTTACAGGGGAGGGGAGCTCCTACAATGAGCAGTTCTTC

v_gene: TRBV27
abundance: few
j_gene: TRBJ2-7
d_gene: NA
CDR3aa: CASSPGGSGEYEQYF
CDR3nt: TGTGCCAGCAGTCCCGGTGGTAGCGGAGAATACGAGCAGTACTTC

v_gene: TRBV28
abundance: NA
j_gene: TRBJ1-5
d_gene: TRBD1
CDR3aa: CASSLSGQGLYQPQHF
CDR3nt: TGTGCCAGCAGTTTAAGCGGACAGGGGCTTTATCAGCCCCAGCATTTT

v_gene: TRBV18
abundance: NA
j_gene: TRBJ2-7
d_gene: NA
CDR3aa: CASSPLGAYEQYF
CDR3nt: TGTGCCAGCTCACCCCTCGGGGCCTACGAGCAGTACTTC

v_gene: TRBV19
abundance: NA
j_gene: TRBJ1-1
d_gene: NA
CDR3aa: CASSPTLPGLMNTEAFF
CDR3nt: TGTGCCAGTAGTCCTACTCTCCCGGGACTCATGAACACTGAAGCTTTCTTT